The 21 T cell receptor beta chains in this list originate from one sample, sequenced in a study of blood T cell repertoires in COVID-19. TCRdb's table, derived via immunoSEQ multiplex PCR, lists solely in-frame clones and lacks some. In the table there are around 140,000 clones, roughly 84% of which are singletons. Material for sequencing was peripheral blood. The receptor set was obtained from a woman over 75 with acute or convalescent COVID-19.

The table lists this clone with a count of one. Additional DNA sequences in this sample encode the identical CDR3. The chain recombines TRBV5-8 with TRBJ2-3; perhaps TRBD1 as D (6 bases). CDR1 and CDR2 (germline): SGHTS, YDEGEE. V lost 0 bases and J 1 base, leaving 6 bases between the germline ends. This CDR3 spans 14 amino acids. In DNA, the CDR3 is TGTGCCAGCAGCTTGGACAGGGGCACAGATACGCAGTATTTT. The encoded protein is CASSLDRGTDTQYF.

The chain joins TRBV5-1 to TRBJ1-1; 7 bases are a match to TRBD1. Germline-derived CDR1 and CDR2 are SGHRS and YFSETQ. Trimming removed 3 bases from V and 4 bases from J; junction bases left unmatched: 6. The CDR3 length is 14 residues. CDR3 bases: TGCGCCAGCAGCTCGCGCTCAGGGGGCACTGAAGCTTTCTTT. Translating it yields CASSSRSGGTEAFF.

This sequence joins TRBV13 and TRBJ1-3; no reliable D call. Trimming took 2 bases from V and 4 from J, leaving 6 bases between them. Germline CDR1 PRHDT, CDR2 FYEKMQ (reference sequence). The CDR3 runs 13 residues. The DNA of the CDR3 is TGTGCCAGCAGCTTAACGGTCGGAAACACCATATATTTT. It specifies CASSLTVGNTIYF.

The sample holds one count of this clone. The J gene is TRBJ2-4, the V gene TRBV6-5; D possibly corresponds to TRBD1 (5 bases). Germline V gives CDR1 MNHEY, CDR2 SVGAGI. CDR3 size: 16 residues. Deletions cut 2 bases from V and 0 bases from J, with 11 bases between. CDR3 region: CASSYGAGLAKNIQYF. The CDR3 nucleotides read TGTGCCAGCAGTTACGGGGCAGGGTTAGCCAAAAACATTCAGTACTTC.

The chain links TRBV12-5 to TRBJ1-1, with D uncertain. The V gene's germline CDR1 is LGHNT and CDR2 FRNRAP. The CDR3 spans 15 residues. V was trimmed by 6 bases and J by 8 bases, leaving 22 bases between them. The CDR3 DNA follows: TGTGCTAGTGGGGCCACACCACACAGTAATAACGAAGCTTTCTTT. Its protein product is CASGATPHSNNEAFF.

V is TRBV6-1 and J is TRBJ1-6, with D perhaps matching TRBD1 (6 bases). This CDR3 region has 16 residues. Germline values: CDR1 MNHNS, CDR2 SASEGT. Trimming pared 4 bases from V and 8 bases from J, leaving 18 bases between. The CDR3 spells CASSGTGRAFYSPLHF. The DNA for the CDR3 is TGTGCCAGCAGTGGTACAGGGAGGGCGTTTTATTCACCCCTCCACTTT.

V gene TRBV18 combines with J gene TRBJ1-6; D is perhaps TRBD1 (6 bases). This CDR3 is built from 17 residues. V dropped 5 bases and J dropped 8 bases, with 22 bases sitting between them. Per germline, CDR1 KGHSH and CDR2 LQKENI. The CDR3 DNA is TGTGCCAGCTCATCCGGACAGCCTCCGCTAGGAGATTCACCCCTCCACTTT. Its translation is CASSSGQPPLGDSPLHF.

This clone was seen more than once but under ten times. The chain uses TRBV5-4 and TRBJ1-6, with TRBD1 identical over 9 bases. Trimming at V came to 5 bases and at J to 7 bases, leaving 7 bases not matched to a gene. This CDR3 spans 15 amino acids. Germline V gene sequence: CDR1 SGHNT, CDR2 YYREEE (reference sequence). Written as DNA, the CDR3 is TGTGCCAGCAGACTCGGACAGGGGCGGAATTCACCCCTCCACTTT. Translated: CASRLGQGRNSPLHF.

This chain uses TRBV6-5 with TRBJ2-1, with D tentatively TRBD2 (5 bases). CDR1 is MNHEY, CDR2 SVGAGI, per germline. Trimming stripped 2 bases from V and 3 bases from J, with 14 bases between. This CDR3 spans 16 amino acids. The CDR3 is CASSYGGPQGYNEQFF. The CDR3 nucleotides read TGTGCCAGCAGTTACGGAGGCCCCCAAGGCTACAATGAGCAGTTCTTC.

The chain is built from TRBV2 and TRBJ2-3; 7 nucleotides match TRBD1. There are 14 residues in the CDR3. CDR1 is SNHLY, CDR2 FYNNEI, per germline. The V segment lost 6 bases and the J segment 2 bases; nucleotides outside the gene matches: 5. The CDR3 spells CASRRQGPTDTQYF. The CDR3 DNA sequence: TGTGCCAGCAGGAGACAGGGACCCACAGATACGCAGTATTTT.

This chain uses TRBV5-5 with TRBJ1-1; D is possibly TRBD1 (6 bases). Germline V gene data show CDR1 as SGHKS and CDR2 as YYEKEE (reference sequence). Trimming stripped 0 bases from V and 1 base from J, with 7 bases between. This CDR3 contains 14 residues. In DNA, the CDR3 is TGTGCCAGCAGCTTGGGACAGGAGAACACTGAAGCTTTCTTT. Translating it yields CASSLGQENTEAFF.

The V call is TRBV5-1, the J call TRBJ1-1; D gene ambiguous. V was pared by 1 base and J by 0 bases, with 4 bases between. Germline V lookup: CDR1 SGHRS, CDR2 YFSETQ. The CDR3 totals 13 residues. In DNA, the CDR3 is TGCGCCAGCAGCTTGTCTGTGAACACTGAAGCTTTCTTT. It yields the protein CASSLSVNTEAFF.

This rearrangement joins TRBV7-9 to TRBJ2-2; TRBD2 matches 11 bases. Trimming took 5 bases from V and 1 from J; bases not matched to a gene: 12. The CDR3 spans 19 residues. The germline V gene has CDR1 SEHNR and CDR2 FQNEAQ (reference sequence). CDR3 in DNA: TGTGCCAGCAGCCAACCGGGACTAGCGGCCCCCGGGAACACCGGGGAGCTGTTTTTT. It specifies CASSQPGLAAPGNTGELFF.

This clone has more than one count but fewer than ten. This chain connects TRBV29-1 to TRBJ2-3, with 7 bases fitting TRBD2. Germline CDR1 SQVTM, CDR2 ANQGSEA. The CDR3 is made up of 13 amino acids. Trimming removed 5 bases from V and 3 bases from J; junction bases left unmatched: 5. CDR3 DNA: TGCAGCGTTCCGAGCGGGGTTACAGATACGCAGTATTTT. Residues: CSVPSGVTDTQYF.

This clone occurred once. This chain links TRBV5-1 with TRBJ2-5; 15 bases line up with TRBD2. The CDR3 has 16 residues. CDR1 and CDR2 (germline): SGHRS, YFSETQ. V was clipped by 4 bases and J by 4 bases; unmatched bases: 5. The CDR3 loop is CASSTGLAGGVETQYF. As DNA, the CDR3 is TGCGCCAGCAGCACCGGACTAGCGGGAGGGGTAGAGACCCAGTACTTC.

The gene calls are TRBV9 and TRBJ2-3, with D tentatively TRBD2 (6 bases). The CDR3 covers 13 residues. Germline lookup yields CDR1 SGDLS and CDR2 YYNGEE. V lost 4 bases and J lost 6, with 12 bases in between. The CDR3 nucleotides read TGTGCCAGCAGCCCCACCCGGGGGGATACGCAGTATTTT. Protein product: CASSPTRGDTQYF.

The chain combines TRBV5-4 with TRBJ1-2; D remains unclear. V shed 4 bases and J shed 4 bases, with 17 bases lying between them. Germline V lookup: CDR1 SGHNT, CDR2 YYREEE (reference sequence). The CDR3 has 15 residues. CDR3 amino acids: CASSDHIVGAYGYTF. The CDR3 region has the DNA TGTGCCAGCAGCGATCACATAGTGGGAGCCTATGGCTACACCTTC. The entire variable domain, with the rest obtained from reference TRBV5-4 and TRBJ1-2, is as follows: ETGVTQSPTHLIKTRGQQVTLRCSSQSGHNTVSWYQQALGQGPQFIFQYYREEENGRGNFPPRFSGLQFPNYSSELNVNALELDDSALYLCASSDHIVGAYGYTFGSGTRLTVV.

The genes are TRBV24-1 and TRBJ2-1; 15 nucleotides align to TRBD2. The ends lost 9 bases at V and 10 bases at J; junction bases unmatched: 9. The germline gives CDR1 KGHDR, CDR2 SFDVKD. The CDR3 contains 15 residues. The CDR3: CATSAGLAGGKEQFF. For the CDR3, the DNA is TGTGCCACCTCCGCTGGACTAGCGGGAGGGAAGGAGCAGTTCTTC.

V gene TRBV29-1 combines with J gene TRBJ1-1, with D maybe TRBD1 (6 bases). The CDR3 length is 15 residues. Germline-derived CDR1 and CDR2 are SQVTM and ANQGSEA. The ends were cut back, 7 bases at V and 5 bases at J, with 23 bases in the middle. CDR3 DNA sequence: TGCAGCGCCACCAACCCAGATCCTAGGGGGACTGAAGCTTTCTTT. It yields the protein CSATNPDPRGTEAFF.

The chain couples TRBV5-1 to TRBJ2-2, with TRBD2 identical over 8 bases. The CDR3 runs 16 residues. Unmatched junction bases numbered 7, after V lost 1 base and J lost 5 bases. CDR1 and CDR2 (germline): SGHRS, YFSETQ. Here the CDR3 DNA reads TGCGCCAGCAGCTTGCGGGAGGGTCCTACAACCGGGGAGCTGTTTTTT. Translation gives CASSLREGPTTGELFF. Supplemented by reference TRBV5-1 and TRBJ2-2, the full variable domain reads KAGVTQTPRYLIKTRGQQVTLSCSPISGHRSVSWYQQTPGQGLQFLFEYFSETQRNKGNFPGRFSGRQFSNSRSEMNVSTLELGDSALYLCASSLREGPTTGELFFGEGSRLTVL.

V is TRBV7-9 and J is TRBJ1-1; 10 positions agree with TRBD1. V shed 2 bases and J 7 bases; nucleotides not matched to a gene: 7. The germline CDR1 and CDR2 sequences are SEHNR and FQNEAQ (reference sequence). This CDR3 is 15 amino acids long. CDR3 nucleotide sequence: TGTGCCAGCAGCTTACCGACAGGGGGCATGGGTGAAGCTTTCTTT. It encodes CASSLPTGGMGEAFF.